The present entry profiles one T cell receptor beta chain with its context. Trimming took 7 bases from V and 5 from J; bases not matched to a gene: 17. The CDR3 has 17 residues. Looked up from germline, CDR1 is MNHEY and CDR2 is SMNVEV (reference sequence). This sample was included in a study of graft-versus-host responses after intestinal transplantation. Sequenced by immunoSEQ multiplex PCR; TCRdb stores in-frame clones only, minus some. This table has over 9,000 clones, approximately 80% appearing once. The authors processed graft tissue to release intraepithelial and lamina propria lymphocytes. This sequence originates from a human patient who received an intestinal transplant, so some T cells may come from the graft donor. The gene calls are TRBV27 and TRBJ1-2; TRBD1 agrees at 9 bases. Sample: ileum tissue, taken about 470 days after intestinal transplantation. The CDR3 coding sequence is TGTGCCAGCACCCCCCAATTGGGGGACAGGGTTCGGTATGGCTACACCTTC. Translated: CASTPQLGDRVRYGYTF.